This TCR beta chain was found in a study of T cell repertoires and leukemia-associated antigens. The CDR3 spans 16 residues. About this clonotype: Its antigen is unidentified.

One entry per CDR3 protein results from TCRdb running MiXCR on the 5' RACE reads. The table includes roughly 13,000 distinct CDR3 sequences, more than 30% detected once. The chain combines TRBV12-2 with TRBJ1-5; the D call of TRBD1 is as the table states it, not checked on the DNA. TRBV12-2 is a known pseudogene. This sequence originates from a female donor in good health. The sequencing sample was made of CD3+ T cells sorted from blood and cultured. CDR3 amino acids: CASRLVRSGGLQPQHF. CDR3 DNA sequence: TGTGCAAGTCGCTTAGTGAGGTCCGGGGGGCTTCAGCCCCAGCATTTT.